This is a list of T cell receptor beta chains from one sample in a study of cytomegalovirus exposure and HLA in healthy donors. The method was immunoSEQ multiplex PCR; TCRdb's version includes in-frame clones alone and lacks a portion of them. Altogether around 150,000 clones are present, roughly 89% being singletons, with the ten largest covering 0.85%. Sequenced sample: PBMCs. The receptors were sampled from a woman aged 25 to 39 in good health and CMV-seronegative. Both conserved end residues are part of each CDR3. The D gene is left open where the match is weak.

>TRBD1|TRBV6-6
CASSYRTGRNEKLFF
>TRBD1|TRBV15
CATSRPQGEGEQYF
>-|TRBV30
CAWSRDSSSNQPQHF
>TRBD1|TRBV7-2
CASSLASRGQFGEAFF
>TRBD1|TRBV18
CASSPIKTGQETQYF
>TRBD1|TRBV5-1
CASSLASQGKETQYF
>-|TRBV4-3
CASSQPGYGRGTEAFF
>-|TRBV6-6
CASSLRGQETQYF
>-|TRBV9
CASSPLPRGSYNEQFF
>TRBD1|TRBV30
CAWSFRTGDKAEAFF
>-|TRBV25-1
CASSEYNGRGGAFF
>TRBD1|TRBV5-1
CASSPGQLLNYGYTF
>-|TRBV5-4
CASSAGTSQETQYF
>-|TRBV30
CASPVGQGSVAGANVLTF
>-|TRBV6-6
CASSYSNHAGYEQYF
>-|TRBV5-6
CASSLGLTVREQYF
>TRBD2|TRBV5-1
CASRDGLAPTDTQYF
>-|TRBV5-1
CASSRIRGTNEKLFF
>-|TRBV5-5
CASSLVTGVDTGELFF
>-|TRBV5-1
CASSLEGPGFGETQYF
>-|TRBV18
CASSPAPDTQYF
>-|TRBV5-8
CASSLGQGNYGYTF
>TRBD1|TRBV10-3
CAISASGGHQPQHF
>-|TRBV4-1
CASSQESGKETQYF
>TRBD2|TRBV28
CASSLREGKETQYF
>TRBD2|TRBV10-3
CAIRSSGGGSGANVLTF
>-|TRBV5-4
CASSSGISQETQYF
>-|TRBV7-8
CASSFSDSQETQYF
>TRBD1|TRBV11-2
CASSAPGTGDYEQYF
>TRBD1|TRBV5-6
CASSFTAGGLDTQYF
>-|TRBV5-1
CASSLEYSTDTQYF
>-|TRBV9
CASSPRTTSRAGELFF
>TRBD2|TRBV2
CASSPAKLAGWSDTQYF
>TRBD2|TRBV4-1
CASSQDRGGYEQYF
>TRBD2|TRBV7-8
CASSPRTSGGSLEQYF
>-|TRBV30
CAWSVRAGINYGYTF
>-|TRBV10-1
CASTPTEDTQYF
>TRBD2|TRBV25-1
CASRPRTSGSSYEQYF
>-|TRBV9
CASSFANEQYF
>-|TRBV5-6
CASSSLGGTNTGELFF
>TRBD2|TRBV10-2
CASLGLAGVETQYF
>-|TRBV27
CASSLAGRDQPQHF
>TRBD1|TRBV6-1
CASTRQGLDEQYF